This is a list of T cell receptor beta chains from one sample in a study of cytomegalovirus exposure and HLA in healthy donors. Profiling relied on immunoSEQ multiplex PCR, and the TCRdb table lists in-frame clones only, not all of them. The sample lists about 190,000 clones, roughly 87% occurring once. Material: PBMCs. The receptors come from a boy aged 2 to 10 in good health and CMV-seronegative. Each CDR3 is given with its conserved first and last residue. Fields, in order: clone size, J gene, V gene, D gene, CDR3 DNA, CDR3 protein. A D gene is named only where the DNA matches it firmly. Clone size, where shown, is once, few, many, or a class for clones that have expanded.

>-|TRBJ1-2|TRBV5-8|TRBD1
TGTGCCAGCAGCTTGGTTACAGGGGTCAACTATGGCTACACCTTC
CASSLVTGVNYGYTF
>-|TRBJ2-7|TRBV6-6|TRBD2
TGTGCCAGCAGTAACCCGGGGGGAGCCCTGAGCGGGCAGTACTTC
CASSNPGGALSGQYF
>-|TRBJ2-3|TRBV5-1|-
TGCGCCAGCAGCTTGGACGCGAGCACAGATACGCAGTATTTT
CASSLDASTDTQYF
>once|TRBJ2-3|TRBV11-2|-
TGTGCCAGCAGCTTATCCACCGGGTGGGATACGCAGTATTTT
CASSLSTGWDTQYF
>once|TRBJ2-3|TRBV30|TRBD1
TGTGCCTGGAGTGCCTACAGGGGCGTAGTAGATACGCAGTATTTT
CAWSAYRGVVDTQYF
>-|TRBJ2-3|TRBV5-1|TRBD2
TGCGCCAGCAGCTTGGAGGGACTAGCGCTCAATACGCAGTATTTT
CASSLEGLALNTQYF
>-|TRBJ2-7|TRBV6-1|TRBD2
TGTGCCACCACGATACTCGGCGGGGGGGACGAGCAGTACTTC
CATTILGGGDEQYF
>-|TRBJ1-6|TRBV2|-
TGTGCCAGCAGTGGGCAGGGCGTTAATTCACCCCTCCACTTT
CASSGQGVNSPLHF
>-|TRBJ2-7|TRBV11-2|TRBD1
TGTGCCAGCAGCGTCGACAGGGCCCCAACCTACGAGCAGTACTTC
CASSVDRAPTYEQYF
>-|TRBJ2-3|TRBV6-5|-
TGTGCCAGCAGTTACTCGCGGCCAACAGATACGCAGTATTTT
CASSYSRPTDTQYF
>-|TRBJ1-1|TRBV7-9|-
TGTGCCAGCAGCCCTGGACGGGACTTCGGGGTAGCTTTCTTT
CASSPGRDFGVAFF
>-|TRBJ2-1|TRBV6-5|-
TGTGCCAGCAGTTCGATACTCGGGAGCTCCTACAATGAGCAGTTCTTC
CASSSILGSSYNEQFF
>-|TRBJ2-2|TRBV19|-
TGTGCCAGTAGTCCCCACAGTGCCCAGGGGACCGGGGAGCTGTTTTTT
CASSPHSAQGTGELFF
>-|TRBJ2-2|TRBV5-1|TRBD2
TGCGCCAGCAGCTTGGAGCGGGGGGGAGGCACCGGGGAGCTGTTTTTT
CASSLERGGGTGELFF
>-|TRBJ2-5|TRBV7-2|TRBD1
TGTGCCAGCAGCTTAGTACAGGGGGCACGCGGAGAGACCCAGTACTTC
CASSLVQGARGETQYF
>-|TRBJ2-5|TRBV28|-
TGTGCCAGCACTGGGCGAGAGACCCAGTACTTC
CASTGRETQYF
>-|TRBJ1-5|TRBV5-5|TRBD1
TGTGCCAGCAGTGGGGGAGCACAGGGGGCTGACCAGCCCCAGCATTTT
CASSGGAQGADQPQHF
>-|TRBJ1-6|TRBV14|-
TGTGCCAGCAGCCAAGATATCAGGGACTATTCACCCCTCCACTTT
CASSQDIRDYSPLHF
>-|TRBJ2-7|TRBV7-2|-
TGTGCCAGCAGCTTGGGCGGGGCCAGCTCCTACGAGCAGTACTTC
CASSLGGASSYEQYF
>-|TRBJ2-7|TRBV13|-
TGTGCCAGCAGCTTATTACTAGCTGTCCACGAGCAGTACTTC
CASSLLLAVHEQYF
>-|TRBJ2-7|TRBV28|-
TGTGCCAGCAAAAATCCGGCCTACGAGCAGTACTTC
CASKNPAYEQYF
>-|TRBJ2-5|TRBV7-6|-
TGTGCCAGCAGCTTAGGGACAGAAGAGACCCAGTACTTC
CASSLGTEETQYF